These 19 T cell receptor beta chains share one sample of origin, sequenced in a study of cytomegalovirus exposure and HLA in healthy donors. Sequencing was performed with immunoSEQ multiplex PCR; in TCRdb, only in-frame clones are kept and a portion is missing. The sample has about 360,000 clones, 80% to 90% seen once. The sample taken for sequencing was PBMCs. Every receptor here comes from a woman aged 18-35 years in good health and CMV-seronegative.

CDR3 sequence: CASRTGGNYGYTF. The CDR3 DNA reads TGTGCCAGCAGGACAGGGGGTAACTATGGCTACACCTTC. The rearrangement joins TRBV28 to TRBJ1-2; TRBD1 matches 9 bases. The CDR3 covers 13 residues. Germline V lookup: CDR1 MDHEN, CDR2 SYDVKM. V lost 6 bases to trimming and J lost 1 base; unmatched junction nucleotides: 0.

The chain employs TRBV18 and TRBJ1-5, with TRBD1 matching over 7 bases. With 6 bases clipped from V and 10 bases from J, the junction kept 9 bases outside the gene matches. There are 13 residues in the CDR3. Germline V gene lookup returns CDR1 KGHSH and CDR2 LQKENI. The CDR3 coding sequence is TGTGCCAGCTCCCCCGACAGGGATTCCCCCCAGCATTTT. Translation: CASSPDRDSPQHF. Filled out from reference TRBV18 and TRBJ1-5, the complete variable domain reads NAGVMQNPRHLVRRRGQEARLRCSPMKGHSHVYWYRQLPEEGLKFMVYLQKENIIDESGMPKERFSAEFPKEGPSILRIQQVVRGDSAAYFCASSPDRDSPQHFGDGTRLSIL.

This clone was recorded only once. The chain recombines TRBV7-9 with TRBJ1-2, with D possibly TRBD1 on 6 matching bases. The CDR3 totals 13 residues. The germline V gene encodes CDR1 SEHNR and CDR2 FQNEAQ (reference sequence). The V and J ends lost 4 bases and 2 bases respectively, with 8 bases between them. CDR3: CASSSGTNYGYTF. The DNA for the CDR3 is TGTGCCAGCAGCTCCGGGACAAACTATGGCTACACCTTC.

In DNA form, the CDR3 reads TGTGCCAGCAGTTTGGACACCCAAGGATACGATACGCAGTATTTT. Translation: CASSLDTQGYDTQYF. This chain links TRBV28 with TRBJ2-3; tentative D call: TRBD1 (5 bases). With 3 bases removed from V and 6 bases from J, the gap between germline ends came to 16 bases. Germline values: CDR1 MDHEN, CDR2 SYDVKM. This CDR3 contains 15 residues.

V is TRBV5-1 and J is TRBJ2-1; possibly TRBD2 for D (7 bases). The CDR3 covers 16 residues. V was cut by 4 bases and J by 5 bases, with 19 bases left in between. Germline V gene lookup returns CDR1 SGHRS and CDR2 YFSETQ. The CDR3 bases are TGCGCCAGCAGCATCCCGAGGGGGAGGGAGGACAATGAGCAGTTCTTC. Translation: CASSIPRGREDNEQFF.

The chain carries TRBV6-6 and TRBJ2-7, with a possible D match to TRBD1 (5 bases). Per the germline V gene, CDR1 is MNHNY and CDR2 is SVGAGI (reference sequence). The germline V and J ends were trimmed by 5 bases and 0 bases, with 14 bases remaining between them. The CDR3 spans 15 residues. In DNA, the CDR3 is TGTGCCAGCAGTAAGGGGCAGGTGAGCTCCTACGAGCAGTACTTC. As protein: CASSKGQVSSYEQYF.

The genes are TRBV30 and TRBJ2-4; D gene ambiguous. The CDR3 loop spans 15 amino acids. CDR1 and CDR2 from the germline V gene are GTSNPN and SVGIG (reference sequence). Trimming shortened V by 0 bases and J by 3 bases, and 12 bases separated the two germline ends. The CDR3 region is CAWSVGQASKNIQYF. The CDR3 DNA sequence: TGTGCCTGGAGTGTCGGCCAGGCAAGCAAAAACATTCAGTACTTC.

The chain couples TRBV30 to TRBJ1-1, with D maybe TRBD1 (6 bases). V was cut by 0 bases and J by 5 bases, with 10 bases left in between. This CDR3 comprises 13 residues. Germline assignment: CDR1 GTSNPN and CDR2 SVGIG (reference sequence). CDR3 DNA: TGTGCCTGGAGTGTACAGGGAAAAACTGAAGCTTTCTTT. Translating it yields CAWSVQGKTEAFF.

Here the CDR3 reads CASSLLAGGETQYF. CDR3 nucleotide sequence: TGTGCCAGCAGCTTACTAGCGGGAGGAGAGACCCAGTACTTC. This chain connects TRBV7-2 to TRBJ2-5; 11 bases map to TRBD2. The CDR3 runs to 14 residues. V lost 2 bases, J lost 4 bases, and 0 bases stayed unmatched. The V gene's germline CDR1 is SGHTA and CDR2 FQGNSA.

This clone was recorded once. CDR3 nucleotides: TGTGCCAGCAGTCCTGCAACTAATGAAAAACTGTTTTTT. Translating gives CASSPATNEKLFF. The chain carries TRBV27 and TRBJ1-4; no firm D call. The V and J ends lost 5 bases and 0 bases respectively, with 4 bases between them. Germline V CDR1 and CDR2: MNHEY, SMNVEV (reference sequence). There are 13 residues in the CDR3.

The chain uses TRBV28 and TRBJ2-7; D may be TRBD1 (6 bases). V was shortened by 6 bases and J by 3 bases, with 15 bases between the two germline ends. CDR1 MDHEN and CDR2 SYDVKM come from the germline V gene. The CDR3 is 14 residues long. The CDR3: CASSTIRTVYEQYF. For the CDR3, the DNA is TGTGCCAGCAGCACGATTAGGACAGTCTACGAGCAGTACTTC. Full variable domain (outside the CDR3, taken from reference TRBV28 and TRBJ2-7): DVKVTQSSRYLVKRTGEKVFLECVQDMDHENMFWYRQDPGLGLRLIYFSYDVKMKEKGDIPEGYSVSREKKERFSLILESASTNQTSMYLCASSTIRTVYEQYFGPGTRLTVT.

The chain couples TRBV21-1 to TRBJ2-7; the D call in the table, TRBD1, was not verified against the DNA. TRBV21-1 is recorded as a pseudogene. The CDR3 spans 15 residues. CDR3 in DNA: TGTGCCAGCAGGCCGACACAGCCAATTACCTACGAGCAGTACTTC. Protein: CASRPTQPITYEQYF.

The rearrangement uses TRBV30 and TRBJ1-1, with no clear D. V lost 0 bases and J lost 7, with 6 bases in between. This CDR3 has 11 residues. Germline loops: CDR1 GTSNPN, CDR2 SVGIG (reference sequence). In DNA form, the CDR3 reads TGTGCCTGGAGTGTACTCGGTGAAGCTTTCTTT. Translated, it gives CAWSVLGEAFF.

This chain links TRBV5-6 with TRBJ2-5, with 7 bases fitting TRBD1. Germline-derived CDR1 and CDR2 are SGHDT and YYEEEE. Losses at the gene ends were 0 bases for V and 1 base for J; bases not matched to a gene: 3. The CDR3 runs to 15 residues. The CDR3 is CASSLATGFQETQYF. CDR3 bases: TGTGCCAGCAGCTTGGCGACAGGGTTCCAAGAGACCCAGTACTTC.

In DNA, the CDR3 is TGTGCCACCTCCAAGCGGGTGATCAATGAGCAGTTCTTC. Translating it yields CATSKRVINEQFF. The chain couples TRBV7-6 to TRBJ2-1, with a possible D match to TRBD2 (6 bases). Germline values: CDR1 SGHVS, CDR2 FNYEAQ. This CDR3 is 13 amino acids long. Trimming removed 10 bases at V and 6 bases at J, with 16 bases between.

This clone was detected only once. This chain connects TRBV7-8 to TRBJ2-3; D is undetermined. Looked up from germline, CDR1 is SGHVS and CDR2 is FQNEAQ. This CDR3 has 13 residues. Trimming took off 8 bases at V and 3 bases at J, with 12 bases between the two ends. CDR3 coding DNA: TGTGCCAGCCGCCCCCGTACTACAGATACGCAGTATTTT. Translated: CASRPRTTDTQYF.

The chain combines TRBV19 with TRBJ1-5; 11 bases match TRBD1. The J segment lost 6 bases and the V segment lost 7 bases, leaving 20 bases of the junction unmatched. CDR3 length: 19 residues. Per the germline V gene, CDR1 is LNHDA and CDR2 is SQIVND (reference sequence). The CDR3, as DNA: TGTGCCAGTACCCTAACCCAATGGACAGGGGGCAAGGTGAGTCAGCCCCAGCATTTT. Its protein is CASTLTQWTGGKVSQPQHF.

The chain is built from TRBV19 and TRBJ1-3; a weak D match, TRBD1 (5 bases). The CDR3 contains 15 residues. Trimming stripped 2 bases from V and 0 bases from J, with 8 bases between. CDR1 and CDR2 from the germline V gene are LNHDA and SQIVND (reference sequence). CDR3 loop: CASSITTVSGNTIYF. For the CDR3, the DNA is TGTGCCAGTAGTATAACGACAGTCTCTGGAAACACCATATATTTT.

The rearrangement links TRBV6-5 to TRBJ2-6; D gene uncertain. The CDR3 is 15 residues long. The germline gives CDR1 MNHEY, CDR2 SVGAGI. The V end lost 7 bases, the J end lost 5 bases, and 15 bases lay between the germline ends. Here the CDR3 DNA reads TGTGCCAGCACCGAACTCTCTCGGTGGGCCAACGTCCTGACTTTC. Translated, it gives CASTELSRWANVLTF.